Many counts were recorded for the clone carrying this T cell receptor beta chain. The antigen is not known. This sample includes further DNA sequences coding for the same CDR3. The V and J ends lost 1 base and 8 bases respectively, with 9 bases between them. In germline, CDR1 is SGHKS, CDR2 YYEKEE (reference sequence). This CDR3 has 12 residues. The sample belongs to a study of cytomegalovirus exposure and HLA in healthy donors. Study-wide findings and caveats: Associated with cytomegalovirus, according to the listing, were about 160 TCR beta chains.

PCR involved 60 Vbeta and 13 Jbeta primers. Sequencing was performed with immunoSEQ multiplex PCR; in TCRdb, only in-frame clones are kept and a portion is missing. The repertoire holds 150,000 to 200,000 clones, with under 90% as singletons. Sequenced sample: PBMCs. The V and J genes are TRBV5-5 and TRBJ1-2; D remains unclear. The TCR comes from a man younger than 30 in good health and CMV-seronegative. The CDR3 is CASSLSAGGYTF. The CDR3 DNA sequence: TGTGCCAGCAGCTTGTCGGCGGGCGGCTACACCTTC.